This TCR beta chain was found in a study of blood T cells in healthy people across ages. Findings and limits, study-wide: With donor CMV status unknown, expanded clonotype changes were possibly confounded.

Germline CDR1 and CDR2: SGHDT and YYEEEE. The CDR3 is 16 residues long. V was pared by 0 bases and J by 5 bases, with 8 bases of the junction left unmatched. With a J-beta primer mix and a sample-barcoded 5' primer, a second PCR ran 7 to 11 cycles. The template-switch adaptor, which had 12 random nucleotides, put a tag on each cDNA molecule. One entry per CDR3 protein, called by TCRdb with MiXCR from the 5' RACE reads. Found here are about 570,000 distinct CDR3 sequences, roughly a quarter of them singletons; the top ten hold approximately 18%. Sample donors were healthy Caucasian individuals that came from Russia, aged roughly 6 to 100. Drawing of peripheral blood yielded roughly 9.8 milliliters from each donor. This clonotype was seen at least ten times. Its cognate antigen is unknown.

V and J are TRBV5-6 and TRBJ2-5; 9 nucleotides agree with TRBD1. Specimen: blood. This receptor was obtained from a woman aged 70-85 years in good health. The CDR3 sequence: CASSLDGTGTRETQYF. DNA for the CDR3: TGTGCCAGCAGCTTGGACGGGACAGGGACACGGGAGACCCAGTACTTC.